The 5 T cell receptor beta chains listed next were all sequenced from one sample in a study of a mutant IDH1 vaccine in newly diagnosed glioma. Antigens of these TCRs are unknown. Time point specified: week 35, safety follow-up. The vaccine gave 300 ug of a 20-mer mutant IDH1 peptide subcutaneously per dose. Assay used: immunoSEQ multiplex PCR; TCRdb lists only in-frame clones, some missing. This table holds tens of thousands of clones, 60% to 75% found once. This material consisted of PBMCs, taken from a glioma patient whose treatment included an IDH1 peptide vaccine. The receptors originated from a man aged 50 to 59 with glioma.

This sequence joins TRBV7-2 and TRBJ2-7, with D unresolved. Looked up from germline, CDR1 is SGHTA and CDR2 is FQGNSA. CDR3 length: 15 amino acids. The V and J ends lost 1 base and 4 bases respectively, with 14 bases between them. CDR3 residues: CASSLDRSPAYEQYF. CDR3 nucleotide sequence: TGTGCCAGCAGCTTAGATCGCTCCCCTGCGTACGAGCAGTACTTC.

The chain employs TRBV6-1 and TRBJ2-1; 9 bases fit TRBD1. CDR1 is MNHNS and CDR2 is SASEGT in the germline V gene. The V segment lost 3 bases and the J segment 2 bases; nucleotides outside the gene matches: 5. This CDR3 has 16 amino acids. CDR3 residues: CASSEVWDRAYNEQFF. The CDR3 DNA is TGTGCCAGCAGTGAGGTTTGGGACAGGGCCTACAATGAGCAGTTCTTC.

The rearrangement links TRBV10-3 to TRBJ1-1; D is undetermined. CDR1 and CDR2 (germline): ENHRY, SYGVKD. CDR3 length: 13 residues. Trimming shortened V by 2 bases and J by 0 bases, and 4 bases separated the two germline ends. CDR3: CAISEVVNTEAFF. CDR3 DNA: TGTGCCATCAGTGAGGTGGTGAACACTGAAGCTTTCTTT.

This chain joins TRBV30 and TRBJ1-1; D not certain. The CDR3 is made up of 12 amino acids. Trimming left V 5 bases short and J 12 bases short, with 19 bases between. Per germline, CDR1 GTSNPN and CDR2 SVGIG (reference sequence). This CDR3 is CAWPLGPFGTFF. The DNA of the CDR3 is TGTGCCTGGCCTCTCGGGCCCTTCGGGACTTTCTTT. Full variable domain (rest looked up from reference TRBV30 and TRBJ1-1): SQTIHQWPATLVQPVGSPLSLECTVEGTSNPNLYWYRQAAGRGLQLLFYSVGIGQISSEVPQNLSASRPQDRQFILSSKKLLLSDSGFYLCAWPLGPFGTFFGQGTRLTVV.

The gene calls are TRBV30 and TRBJ1-4, with D perhaps matching TRBD1 (6 bases). This CDR3 region has 13 residues. Germline CDR1 GTSNPN, CDR2 SVGIG (reference sequence). With 1 base removed from V and 6 bases from J, the gap between germline ends came to 9 bases. CDR3 sequence: CAWSGGGYEKLFF. CDR3 DNA: TGTGCCTGGAGTGGAGGGGGATATGAAAAACTGTTTTTT.